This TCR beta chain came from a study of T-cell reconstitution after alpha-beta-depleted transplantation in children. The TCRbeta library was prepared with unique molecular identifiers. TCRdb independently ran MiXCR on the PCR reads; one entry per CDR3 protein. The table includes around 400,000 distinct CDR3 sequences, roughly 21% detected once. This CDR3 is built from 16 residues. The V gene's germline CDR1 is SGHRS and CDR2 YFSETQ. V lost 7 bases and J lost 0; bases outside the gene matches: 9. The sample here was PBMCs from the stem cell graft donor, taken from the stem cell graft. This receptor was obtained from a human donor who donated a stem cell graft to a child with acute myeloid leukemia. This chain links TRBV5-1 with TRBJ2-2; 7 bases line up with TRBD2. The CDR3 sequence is CASATTGTTNTGELFF. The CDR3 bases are TGCGCCAGCGCCACCACCGGGACTACGAACACCGGGGAGCTGTTTTTT.